This T cell receptor beta chain appears in the sequencing data of a study of cytomegalovirus exposure and HLA in healthy donors. Study information: Early released data comprised about 85 million unique TCRs from HLA-typed donors. Study results and caveats: According to a later analysis, most TCR beta chains associated with CMV appeared HLA-restricted. Researchers counted about 150 TCR beta chains as cytomegalovirus-associated. A missense variant in DCLRE1C was later tied to TCR beta V- and J-gene trimming.

The count of this clone is one. The antigen is unknown. This CDR3 is 14 amino acids long. Looked up from germline, CDR1 is SQVTM and CDR2 is ANQGSEA. V lost 5 bases, J lost 1 base, and 6 bases stayed unmatched. The PCR was carried out with 60 Vbeta primers and 13 Jbeta primers. The protocol was immunoSEQ multiplex PCR, while the TCRdb copy is restricted to in-frame clones and leaves out a portion. The table shows under 200,000 clones, with 80% to 90% occurring only once. The rearrangement links TRBV29-1 to TRBJ2-3; TRBD2 agrees at 7 bases. The sequenced sample consisted of PBMCs. The sequence was collected from a woman aged 25 to 39 in good health and CMV-seropositive. CDR3 residues: CSVTSGIRTDTQYF. DNA for the CDR3: TGCAGCGTTACGAGCGGGATCCGCACAGATACGCAGTATTTT.